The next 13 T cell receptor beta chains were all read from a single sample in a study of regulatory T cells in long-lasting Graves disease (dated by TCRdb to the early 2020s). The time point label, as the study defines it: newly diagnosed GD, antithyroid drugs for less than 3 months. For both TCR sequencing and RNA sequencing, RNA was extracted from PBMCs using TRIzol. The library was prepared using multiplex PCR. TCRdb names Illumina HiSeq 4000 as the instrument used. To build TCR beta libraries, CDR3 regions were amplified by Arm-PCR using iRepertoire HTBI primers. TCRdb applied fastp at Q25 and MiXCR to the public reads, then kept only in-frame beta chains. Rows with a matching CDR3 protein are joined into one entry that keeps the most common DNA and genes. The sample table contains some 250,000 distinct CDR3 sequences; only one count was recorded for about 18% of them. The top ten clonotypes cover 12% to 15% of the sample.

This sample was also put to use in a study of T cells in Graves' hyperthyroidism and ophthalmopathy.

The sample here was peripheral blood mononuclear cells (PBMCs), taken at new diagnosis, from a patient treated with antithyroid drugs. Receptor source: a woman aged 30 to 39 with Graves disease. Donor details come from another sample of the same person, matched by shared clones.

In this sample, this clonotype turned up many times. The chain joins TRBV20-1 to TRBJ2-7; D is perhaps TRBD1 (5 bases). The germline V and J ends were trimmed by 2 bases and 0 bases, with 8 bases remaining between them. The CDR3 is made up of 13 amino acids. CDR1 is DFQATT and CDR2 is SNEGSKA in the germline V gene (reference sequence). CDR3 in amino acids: CSARQQVSYEQYF. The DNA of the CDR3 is TGCAGTGCTAGACAACAGGTCTCCTACGAGCAGTACTTC.

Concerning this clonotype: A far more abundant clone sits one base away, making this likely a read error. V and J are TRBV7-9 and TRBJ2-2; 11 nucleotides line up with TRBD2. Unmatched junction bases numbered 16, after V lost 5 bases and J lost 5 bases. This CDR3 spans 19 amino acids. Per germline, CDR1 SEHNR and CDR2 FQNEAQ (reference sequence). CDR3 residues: CASSRSLAGGPFETGELFF. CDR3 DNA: TGTGCCAGCAGCCGAAGTCTAGCGGGGGGTCCCTTTGAAACCGGGGAGCTGTTTTTT.

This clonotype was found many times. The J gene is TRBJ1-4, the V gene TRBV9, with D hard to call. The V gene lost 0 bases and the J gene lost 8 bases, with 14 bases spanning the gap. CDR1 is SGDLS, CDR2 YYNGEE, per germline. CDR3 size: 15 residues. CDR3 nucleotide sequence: TGTGCCAGCAGCGTAGACGGCAGGACGGGGGAAAAACTGTTTTTT. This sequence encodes CASSVDGRTGEKLFF.

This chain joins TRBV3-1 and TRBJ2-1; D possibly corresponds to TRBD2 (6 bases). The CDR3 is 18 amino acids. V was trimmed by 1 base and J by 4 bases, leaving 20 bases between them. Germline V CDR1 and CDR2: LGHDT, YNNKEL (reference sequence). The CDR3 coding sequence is TGTGCCAGCAGCCAAGTCTTTCTCGGGGCGGGGAATTACAATGAGCAGTTCTTC. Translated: CASSQVFLGAGNYNEQFF.

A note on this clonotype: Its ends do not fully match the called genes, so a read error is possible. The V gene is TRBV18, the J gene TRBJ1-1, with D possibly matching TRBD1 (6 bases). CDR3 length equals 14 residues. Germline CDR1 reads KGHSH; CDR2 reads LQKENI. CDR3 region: CASSPPGTNTEAFF. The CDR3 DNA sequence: TGTGCCAGCTCACCGCCCGGGACAAACACCGAAGCTTTCTTT.

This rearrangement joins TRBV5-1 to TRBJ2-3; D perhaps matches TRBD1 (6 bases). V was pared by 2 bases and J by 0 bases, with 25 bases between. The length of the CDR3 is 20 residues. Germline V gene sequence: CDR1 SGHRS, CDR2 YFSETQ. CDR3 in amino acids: CASSFDPILWSGQSTDTQYF. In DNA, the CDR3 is TGCGCCAGCAGCTTTGATCCTATTCTTTGGTCCGGACAGAGCACAGATACGCAGTATTTT.

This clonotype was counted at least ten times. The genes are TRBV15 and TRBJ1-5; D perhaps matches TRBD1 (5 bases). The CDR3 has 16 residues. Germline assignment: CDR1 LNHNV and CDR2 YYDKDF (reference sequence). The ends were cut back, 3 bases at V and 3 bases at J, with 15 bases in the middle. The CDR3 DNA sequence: TGTGCCACCAGCAGTGCAGAAACAGGCTTCAATCAGCCCCAGCATTTT. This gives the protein CATSSAETGFNQPQHF.

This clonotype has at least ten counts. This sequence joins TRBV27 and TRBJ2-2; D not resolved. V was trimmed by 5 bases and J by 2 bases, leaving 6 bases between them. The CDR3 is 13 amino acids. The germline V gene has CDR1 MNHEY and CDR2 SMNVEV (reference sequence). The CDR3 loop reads CASSDINTGELFF. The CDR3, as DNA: TGTGCCAGCAGTGACATCAACACCGGGGAGCTGTTTTTT.

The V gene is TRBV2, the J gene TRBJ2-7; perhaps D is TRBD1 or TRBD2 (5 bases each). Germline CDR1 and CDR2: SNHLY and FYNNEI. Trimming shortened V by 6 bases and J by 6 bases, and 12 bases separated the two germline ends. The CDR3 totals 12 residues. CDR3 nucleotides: TGTGCCAGCAGGACAGAGGGTTTCGAGCAGTACTTC. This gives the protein CASRTEGFEQYF.

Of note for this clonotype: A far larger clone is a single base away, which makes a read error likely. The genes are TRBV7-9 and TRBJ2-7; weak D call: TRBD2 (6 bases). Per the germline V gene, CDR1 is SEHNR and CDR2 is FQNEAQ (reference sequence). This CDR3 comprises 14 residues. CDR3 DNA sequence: TGTGCCGGCAGCTTAGTGGGGGGACCCTACGAGCAGTACTTC. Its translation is CAGSLVGGPYEQYF.

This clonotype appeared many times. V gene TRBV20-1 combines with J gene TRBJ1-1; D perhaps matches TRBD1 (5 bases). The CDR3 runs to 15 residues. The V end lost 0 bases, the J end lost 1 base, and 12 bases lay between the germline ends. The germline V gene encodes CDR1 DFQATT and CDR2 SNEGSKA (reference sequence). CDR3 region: CSARDPGEGNTEAFF. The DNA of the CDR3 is TGCAGTGCTAGAGACCCGGGGGAGGGGAACACTGAAGCTTTCTTT.

The CDR3 coding sequence is TGTGCCAGCAGCTTATCGGGGGGGTCGGGGACTCCTAGCACAGATACGCAGTATTTT. Translation gives CASSLSGGSGTPSTDTQYF. V is TRBV7-2 and J is TRBJ2-3; 8 bases align to TRBD2. Per the germline V gene, CDR1 is SGHTA and CDR2 is FQGNSA. The CDR3 covers 19 residues. J was trimmed by 0 bases and V by 2 bases; bases with no gene match: 13.

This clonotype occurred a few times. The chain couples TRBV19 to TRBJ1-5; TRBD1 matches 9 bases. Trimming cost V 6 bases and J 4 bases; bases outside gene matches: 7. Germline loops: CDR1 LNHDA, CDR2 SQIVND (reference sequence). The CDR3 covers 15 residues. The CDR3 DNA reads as TGTGCCAGTAGGAGGGACAGGGTCGGGAATCAGCCCCAGCATTTT. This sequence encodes CASRRDRVGNQPQHF.